The present T cell receptor beta chain was sequenced within a study of blood T cell repertoires in COVID-19. There are a few counts of this clone. This sample also contains other DNA sequences that code for the same CDR3. In the source study's methods: It was from reference gene primer amplification that nucleated cell counts were estimated. Using immunoSEQ multiplex PCR, the repertoire was profiled, and TCRdb retains in-frame clones only, with some absent. That table gives V, J and clone size, and the DNA gave D and trimming. The sample lists 300,000 to 450,000 clones; 85% were seen once. CDR1 is SGHRS, CDR2 YFSETQ, per germline. This CDR3 comprises 14 residues. Trimming removed 0 bases at V and 2 bases at J, with 8 bases between.

This chain links TRBV5-1 with TRBJ1-1; D gene unclear. The source of this sequence is a woman aged 18-30 years with acute or convalescent COVID-19. The sample taken for sequencing was peripheral blood. CDR3 region: CASSLDRPNTEAFF. CDR3 nucleotides: TGCGCCAGCAGCTTGGACAGACCTAACACTGAAGCTTTCTTT.